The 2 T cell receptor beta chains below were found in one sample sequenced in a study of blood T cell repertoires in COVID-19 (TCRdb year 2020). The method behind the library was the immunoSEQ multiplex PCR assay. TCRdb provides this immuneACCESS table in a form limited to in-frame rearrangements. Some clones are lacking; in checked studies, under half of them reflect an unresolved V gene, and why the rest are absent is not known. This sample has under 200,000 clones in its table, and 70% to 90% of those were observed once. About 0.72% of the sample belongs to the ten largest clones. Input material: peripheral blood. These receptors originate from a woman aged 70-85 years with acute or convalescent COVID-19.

The CDR3 is CATSRDGDSTDTQYF. The CDR3 DNA sequence: TGTGCCACCAGCAGAGACGGGGACAGTACAGATACGCAGTATTTT. This rearrangement joins TRBV15 to TRBJ2-3; 7 bases fit TRBD1. CDR3 size: 15 residues. Germline-derived CDR1 and CDR2 are LNHNV and YYDKDF (reference sequence). Unmatched junction bases numbered 3, after V lost 0 bases and J lost 3 bases.

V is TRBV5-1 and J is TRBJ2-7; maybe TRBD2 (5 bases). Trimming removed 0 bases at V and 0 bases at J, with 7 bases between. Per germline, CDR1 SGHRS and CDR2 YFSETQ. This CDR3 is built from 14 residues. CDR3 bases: TGCGCCAGCAGCTTGGGGCGGGTCTCCTACGAGCAGTACTTC. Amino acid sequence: CASSLGRVSYEQYF.